The clone carrying this TCR beta chain was observed a few times. Antigen unknown. After template switching added a universal primer site, the resulting cDNA carried unique molecular identifiers. TCRdb re-called the 5' RACE reads through MiXCR, storing one row per CDR3 protein. The sample includes roughly 200,000 distinct CDR3 sequences, 7.5% of them seen just once. The sample comes from a study of identical twins. V was pared by 0 bases and J by 1 base, with 10 bases between. The germline CDR1 and CDR2 sequences are SGHRS and YFSETQ. The CDR3 sequence is 15 residues long. Study-level findings and limits: The authors noted that invariant MAIT and iNKT cells could partly confound zero-insertion analyses. Weaker excess sharing between twins was seen in beta out-of-frame sequences.

The sample also formed part of further work on yellow fever vaccine responses in identical twins. From that second work: Twins reportedly showed a vaccine T cell response that seemed partly convergent and partly personalized.

This clonotype originated in a young woman in good health. This chain joins TRBV5-1 and TRBJ2-5; the D gene is possibly TRBD1 (5 bases). Sequencing was done on a sample of memory (CD45RO+) T cells sorted from blood. The CDR3 reads CASSLAPGPQETQYF. The CDR3 DNA reads as TGCGCCAGCAGCTTGGCGCCAGGGCCCCAAGAGACCCAGTACTTC.